This TCR beta chain was captured by sequencing in a study of memory CD4+ T cells and cytomegalovirus serostatus. In the original analysis: Out-of-frame sequences were removed, leaving 2 million to 2.5 million distinct TCRbeta sequences. Profiling relied on immunoSEQ multiplex PCR, and the TCRdb table lists in-frame clones only, not all of them. Clone size and V and J calls were adopted from that table, with D and trimming inferred from the DNA. The profile covers some 30,000 clones, with approximately 76% appearing a single time and about 0.65% taken by the ten largest. Of note for this clone: Its target is unknown.

The study, taken as a whole, reports: Of 150 to 200 reported CMV TCRbeta sequences, around 62 were found in memory CD4+ repertoires. Repertoires predicted CMV serostatus with median bootstrapped AUC of approximately 0.94.

Single viable CD3+CD4+CD8-CD45RO+ cells were sorted as the memory CD4+ T cells. Serum IgG to CMV pp150, pp28, p38 and p52 defined serostatus. The CDR3 is made up of 15 amino acids. Germline lookup yields CDR1 MNHEY and CDR2 SVGAGI. The V segment lost 6 bases and the J segment 0 bases; nucleotides outside the gene matches: 8. J is TRBJ2-7 and V is TRBV6-5; 7 bases are a match to TRBD2. This receptor was obtained from an adult in good health and CMV-seronegative. Some clones in this sample may be carry-over from other donors' samples. Sequencing was done on a sample of memory CD4+ T cells from blood. For the CDR3, the DNA is TGTGCCAGCAGACAACCCGGGGGGAGCTCCTACGAGCAGTACTTC. The encoded protein is CASRQPGGSSYEQYF.